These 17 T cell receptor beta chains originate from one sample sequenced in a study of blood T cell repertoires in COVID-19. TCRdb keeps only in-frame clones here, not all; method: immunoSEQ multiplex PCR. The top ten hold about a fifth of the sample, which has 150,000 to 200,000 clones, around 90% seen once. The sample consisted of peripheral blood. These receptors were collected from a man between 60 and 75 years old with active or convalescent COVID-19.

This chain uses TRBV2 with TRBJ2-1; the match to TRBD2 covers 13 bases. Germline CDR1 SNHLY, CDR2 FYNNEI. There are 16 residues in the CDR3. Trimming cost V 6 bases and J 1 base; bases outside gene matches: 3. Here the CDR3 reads CASSGLAGASYNEQFF. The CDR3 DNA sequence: TGTGCCAGCAGCGGACTAGCGGGGGCTTCCTACAATGAGCAGTTCTTC.

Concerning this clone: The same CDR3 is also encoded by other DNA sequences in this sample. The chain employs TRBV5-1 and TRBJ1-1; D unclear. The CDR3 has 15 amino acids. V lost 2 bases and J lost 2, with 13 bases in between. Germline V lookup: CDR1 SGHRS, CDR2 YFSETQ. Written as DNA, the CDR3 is TGCGCCAGCAGCTTATCGGGGAGCGATAACACTGAAGCTTTCTTT. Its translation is CASSLSGSDNTEAFF.

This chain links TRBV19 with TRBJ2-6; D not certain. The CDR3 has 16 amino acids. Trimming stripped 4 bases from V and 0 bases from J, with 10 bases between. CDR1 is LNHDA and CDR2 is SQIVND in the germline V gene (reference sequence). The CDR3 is CASSTLLSSGANVLTF. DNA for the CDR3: TGTGCCAGTAGTACATTACTGAGCTCTGGGGCCAACGTCCTGACTTTC.

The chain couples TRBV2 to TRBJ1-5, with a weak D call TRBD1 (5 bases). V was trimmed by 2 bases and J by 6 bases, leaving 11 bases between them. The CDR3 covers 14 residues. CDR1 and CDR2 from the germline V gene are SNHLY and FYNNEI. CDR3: CASSETWGGQPQHF. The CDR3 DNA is TGTGCCAGCAGTGAAACTTGGGGCGGTCAGCCCCAGCATTTT.

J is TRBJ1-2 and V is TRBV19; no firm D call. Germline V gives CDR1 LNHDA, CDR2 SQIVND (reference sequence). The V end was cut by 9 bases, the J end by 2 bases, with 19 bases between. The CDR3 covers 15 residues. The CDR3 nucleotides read TGTGCCAGCCTCTCCCCCGGAGGGAAGAACTATGGCTACACCTTC. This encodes CASLSPGGKNYGYTF.

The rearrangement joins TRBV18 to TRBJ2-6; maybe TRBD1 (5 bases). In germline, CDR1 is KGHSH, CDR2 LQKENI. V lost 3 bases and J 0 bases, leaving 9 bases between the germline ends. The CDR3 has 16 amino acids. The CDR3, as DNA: TGTGCCAGCTCACCCCAGGGTTCCTCTGGGGCCAACGTCCTGACTTTC. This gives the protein CASSPQGSSGANVLTF.

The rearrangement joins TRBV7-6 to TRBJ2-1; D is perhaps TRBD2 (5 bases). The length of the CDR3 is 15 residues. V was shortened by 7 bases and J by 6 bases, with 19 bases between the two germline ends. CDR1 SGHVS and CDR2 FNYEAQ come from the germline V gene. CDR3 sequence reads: CASTLSGLPSNEQFF. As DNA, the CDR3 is TGTGCCAGCACCCTTTCAGGACTCCCCTCCAATGAGCAGTTCTTC. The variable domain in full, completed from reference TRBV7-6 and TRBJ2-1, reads GAGVSQSPRYKVTKRGQDVALRCDPISGHVSLYWYRQALGQGPEFLTYFNYEAQQDKSGLPNDRFSAERPEGSISTLTIQRTEQRDSAMYRCASTLSGLPSNEQFFGPGTRLTVL.

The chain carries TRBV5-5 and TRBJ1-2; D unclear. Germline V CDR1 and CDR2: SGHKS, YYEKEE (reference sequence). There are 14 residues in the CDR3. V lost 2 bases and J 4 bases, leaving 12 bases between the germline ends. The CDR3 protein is CASSLPVAGYGYTF. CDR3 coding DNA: TGTGCCAGCAGCTTACCCGTAGCTGGCTATGGCTACACCTTC.

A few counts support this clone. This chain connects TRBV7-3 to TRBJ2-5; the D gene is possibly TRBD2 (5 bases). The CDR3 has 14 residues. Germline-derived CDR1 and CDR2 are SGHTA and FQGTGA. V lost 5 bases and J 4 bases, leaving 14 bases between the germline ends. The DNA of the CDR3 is TGTGCCAGCAGCCCGGGAAGTAGTGCAGAGACCCAGTACTTC. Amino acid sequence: CASSPGSSAETQYF. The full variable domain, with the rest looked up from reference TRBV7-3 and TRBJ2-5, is GAGVSQTPSNKVTEKGKYVELRCDPISGHTALYWYRQSLGQGPEFLIYFQGTGAADDSGLPNDRFFAVRPEGSVSTLKIQRTERGDSAVYLCASSPGSSAETQYFGPGTRLLVL.

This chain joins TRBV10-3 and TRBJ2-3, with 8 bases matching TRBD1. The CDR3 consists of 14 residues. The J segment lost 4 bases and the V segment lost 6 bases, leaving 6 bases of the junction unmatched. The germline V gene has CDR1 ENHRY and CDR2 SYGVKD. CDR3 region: CAISSGQGSDTQYF. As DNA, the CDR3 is TGTGCCATCAGCTCCGGACAGGGATCAGATACGCAGTATTTT.

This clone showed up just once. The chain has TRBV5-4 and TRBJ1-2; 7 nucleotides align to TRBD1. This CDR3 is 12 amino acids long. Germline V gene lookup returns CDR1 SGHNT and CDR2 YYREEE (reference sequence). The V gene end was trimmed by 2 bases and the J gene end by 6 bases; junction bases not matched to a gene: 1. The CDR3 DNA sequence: TGTGCCAGCAGCTTAGGACAGGATGGCTACACCTTC. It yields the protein CASSLGQDGYTF.

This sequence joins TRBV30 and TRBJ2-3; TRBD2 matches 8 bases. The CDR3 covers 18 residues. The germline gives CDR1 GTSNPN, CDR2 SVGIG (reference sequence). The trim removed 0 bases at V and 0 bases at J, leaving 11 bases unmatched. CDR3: CAWSVSRTSRASTDTQYF. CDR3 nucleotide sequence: TGTGCCTGGAGTGTCTCCAGGACTAGCAGAGCTAGCACAGATACGCAGTATTTT.

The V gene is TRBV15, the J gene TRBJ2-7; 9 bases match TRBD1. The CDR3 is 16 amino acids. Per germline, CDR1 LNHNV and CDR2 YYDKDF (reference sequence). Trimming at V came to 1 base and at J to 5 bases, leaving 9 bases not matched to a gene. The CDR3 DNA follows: TGTGCCACCAGCAGAGTGGGGACAGGGTCTAGGGACGAGCAGTACTTC. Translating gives CATSRVGTGSRDEQYF.

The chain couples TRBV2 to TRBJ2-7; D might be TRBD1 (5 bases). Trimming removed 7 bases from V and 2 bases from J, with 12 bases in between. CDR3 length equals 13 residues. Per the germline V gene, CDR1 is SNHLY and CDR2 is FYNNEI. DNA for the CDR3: TGTGCCAGCACTAAGGACAACGCCTACGAGCAGTACTTC. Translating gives CASTKDNAYEQYF.

For the CDR3, the DNA is TGTGCCAGCAGAAAGAGACTAGCGGGGGGAAGCTCCTACAATGAGCAGTTCTTC. This encodes CASRKRLAGGSSYNEQFF. This rearrangement joins TRBV2 to TRBJ2-1, with 13 bases identical to TRBD2. This CDR3 spans 18 amino acids. J lost 0 bases, V lost 6 bases, and 8 bases had no gene match. The germline CDR1 and CDR2 sequences are SNHLY and FYNNEI.

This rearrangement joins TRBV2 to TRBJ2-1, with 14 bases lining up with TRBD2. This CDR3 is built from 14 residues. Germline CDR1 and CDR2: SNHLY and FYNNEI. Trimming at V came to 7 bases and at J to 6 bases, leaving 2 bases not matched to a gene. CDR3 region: CASTGLAGVNEQFF. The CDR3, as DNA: TGTGCCAGCACGGGACTAGCGGGGGTCAATGAGCAGTTCTTC.

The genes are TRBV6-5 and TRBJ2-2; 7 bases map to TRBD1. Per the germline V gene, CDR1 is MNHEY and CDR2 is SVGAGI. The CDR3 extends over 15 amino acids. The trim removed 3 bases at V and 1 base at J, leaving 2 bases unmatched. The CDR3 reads CASSYQGENTGELFF. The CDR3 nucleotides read TGTGCCAGCAGTTATCAGGGGGAGAACACCGGGGAGCTGTTTTTT.